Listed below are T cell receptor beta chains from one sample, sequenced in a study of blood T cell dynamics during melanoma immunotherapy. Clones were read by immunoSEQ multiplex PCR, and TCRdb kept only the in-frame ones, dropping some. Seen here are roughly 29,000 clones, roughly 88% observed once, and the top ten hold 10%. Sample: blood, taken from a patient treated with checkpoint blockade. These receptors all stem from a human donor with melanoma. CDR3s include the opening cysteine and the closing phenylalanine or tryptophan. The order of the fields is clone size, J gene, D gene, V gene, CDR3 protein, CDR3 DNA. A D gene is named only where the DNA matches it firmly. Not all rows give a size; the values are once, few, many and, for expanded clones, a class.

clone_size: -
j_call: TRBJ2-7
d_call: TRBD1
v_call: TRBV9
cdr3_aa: CASSVRTGEGEQYF
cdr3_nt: TGTGCCAGCAGCGTACGGACAGGGGAAGGCGAGCAGTACTTC

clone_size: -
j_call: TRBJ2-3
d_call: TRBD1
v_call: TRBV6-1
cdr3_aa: CASGQESTDTQYF
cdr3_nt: TGTGCCAGCGGACAGGAGAGCACAGATACGCAGTATTTT

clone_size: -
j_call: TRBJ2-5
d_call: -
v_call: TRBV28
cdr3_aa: CASSLWAGYQETQYF
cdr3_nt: TGTGCCAGCAGTTTATGGGCAGGGTACCAAGAGACCCAGTACTTC

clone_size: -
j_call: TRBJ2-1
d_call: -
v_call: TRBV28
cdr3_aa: CASSAMTGRNEQFF
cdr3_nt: TGTGCCAGCAGTGCAATGACAGGGAGGAATGAGCAGTTCTTC

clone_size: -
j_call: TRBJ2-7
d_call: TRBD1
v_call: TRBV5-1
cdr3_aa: CASSPLTGSSYEQYF
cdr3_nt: TGCGCCAGCAGCCCCCTGACAGGGAGCTCCTACGAGCAGTACTTC

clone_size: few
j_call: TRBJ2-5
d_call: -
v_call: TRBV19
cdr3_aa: CASSIDPQGRETQYF
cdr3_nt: TGTGCCAGTAGTATAGATCCACAGGGACGCGAGACCCAGTACTTC

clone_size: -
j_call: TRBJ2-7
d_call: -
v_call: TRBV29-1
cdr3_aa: CSVKIGSSYEQYF
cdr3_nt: TGCAGCGTTAAAATCGGTAGCTCCTACGAGCAGTACTTC

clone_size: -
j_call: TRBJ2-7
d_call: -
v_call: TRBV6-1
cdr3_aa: CASSERTNPYEQYF
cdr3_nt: TGTGCCAGCAGTGAAAGGACGAACCCCTACGAGCAGTACTTC

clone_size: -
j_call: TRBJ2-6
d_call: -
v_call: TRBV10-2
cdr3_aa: CASRGGMGTASGANVLTF
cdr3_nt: TGCGCCAGCAGAGGGGGGATGGGGACAGCCTCTGGGGCCAACGTCCTGACTTTC

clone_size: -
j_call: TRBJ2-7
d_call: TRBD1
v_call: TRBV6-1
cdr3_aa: CASRGGTGKVYEQYF
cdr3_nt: TGTGCCAGCAGGGGGGGGACAGGGAAAGTGTACGAGCAGTACTTC

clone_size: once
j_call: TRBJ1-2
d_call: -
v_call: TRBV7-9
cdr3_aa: CASSLYKGNGYTF
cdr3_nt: TGTGCCAGCAGCTTATATAAAGGGAACGGCTACACCTTC

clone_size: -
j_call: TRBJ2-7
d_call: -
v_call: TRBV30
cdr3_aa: CAWGATALSGEQYF
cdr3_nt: TGTGCCTGGGGGGCGACAGCCTTAAGTGGGGAGCAGTACTTC

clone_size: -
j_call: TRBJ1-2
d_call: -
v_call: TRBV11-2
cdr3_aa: CASSLSRRDTGYTF
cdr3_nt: TGTGCCAGCAGCTTAAGTAGAAGGGATACTGGCTACACCTTC

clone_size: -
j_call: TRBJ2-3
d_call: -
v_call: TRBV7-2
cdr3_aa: CASSLAGRTTTDTQYF
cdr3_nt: TGTGCCAGCAGCTTAGCGGGCAGGACAACCACAGATACGCAGTATTTT

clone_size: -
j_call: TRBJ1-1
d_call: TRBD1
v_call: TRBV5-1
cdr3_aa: CASSLGQGTLNTEAFF
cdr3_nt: TGCGCCAGCAGCTTGGGACAGGGGACCCTGAACACTGAAGCTTTCTTT

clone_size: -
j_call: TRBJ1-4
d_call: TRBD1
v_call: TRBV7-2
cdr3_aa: CASSYPGQGNEKLFF
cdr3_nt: TGTGCCAGCAGCTATCCCGGACAGGGTAATGAAAAACTGTTTTTT

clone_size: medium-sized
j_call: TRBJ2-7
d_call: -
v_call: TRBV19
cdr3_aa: CASSNPPTYEQYF
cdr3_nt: TGTGCCAGTAGTAACCCTCCTACCTACGAGCAGTACTTC

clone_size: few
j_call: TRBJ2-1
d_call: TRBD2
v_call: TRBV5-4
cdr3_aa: CASSFRLAGEQFF
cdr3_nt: TGTGCCAGCAGCTTTCGGTTAGCGGGGGAGCAGTTCTTC

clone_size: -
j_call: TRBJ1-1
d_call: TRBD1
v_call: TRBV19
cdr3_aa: CASSGQGRAPMNTEAFF
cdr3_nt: TGTGCCAGTAGCGGACAGGGGCGCGCGCCAATGAACACTGAAGCTTTCTTT

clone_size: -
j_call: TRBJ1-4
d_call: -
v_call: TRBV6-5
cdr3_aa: CASSYSSSATNEKLFF
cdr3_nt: TGTGCCAGCAGTTACAGTTCTAGTGCAACTAATGAAAAACTGTTTTTT

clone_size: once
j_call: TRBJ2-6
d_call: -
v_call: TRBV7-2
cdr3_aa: CASSRDSSGANVLTF
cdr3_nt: TGTGCCAGCAGCAGAGACAGCTCTGGGGCCAACGTCCTGACTTTC

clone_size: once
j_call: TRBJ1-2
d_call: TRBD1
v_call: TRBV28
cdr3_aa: CASSPTAGQGAGGYGYTF
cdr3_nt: TGTGCCAGCAGTCCCACCGCGGGACAGGGGGCTGGGGGCTATGGCTACACCTTC

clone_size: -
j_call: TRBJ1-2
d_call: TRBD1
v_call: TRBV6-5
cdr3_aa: CASSYLQGSYGYTF
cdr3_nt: TGTGCCAGCAGTTACCTACAGGGGTCCTATGGCTACACCTTC

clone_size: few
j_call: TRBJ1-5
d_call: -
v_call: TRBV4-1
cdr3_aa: CASSQDMGRQFQPQHF
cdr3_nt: TGCGCCAGCAGCCAAGATATGGGGCGGCAGTTCCAGCCCCAGCATTTT

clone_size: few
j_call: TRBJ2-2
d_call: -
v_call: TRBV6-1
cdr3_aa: CASRAPGPDTGELFF
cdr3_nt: TGTGCCAGCAGGGCTCCGGGACCAGACACCGGGGAGCTGTTTTTT

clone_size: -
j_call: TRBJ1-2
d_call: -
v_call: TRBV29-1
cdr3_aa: CSASTAGYGYTF
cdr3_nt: TGCAGCGCGTCAACAGCGGGGTATGGCTACACCTTC

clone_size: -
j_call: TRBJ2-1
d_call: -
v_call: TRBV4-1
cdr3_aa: CASSRQRALGNEQFF
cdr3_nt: TGCGCCAGCAGCCGTCAGCGGGCGCTGGGCAATGAGCAGTTCTTC

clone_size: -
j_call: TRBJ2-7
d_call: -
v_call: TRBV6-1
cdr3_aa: CASSLRSSYEQYF
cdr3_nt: TGTGCCAGCAGTCTAAGGAGCTCCTACGAGCAGTACTTC

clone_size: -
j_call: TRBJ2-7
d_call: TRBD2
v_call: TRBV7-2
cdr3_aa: CASSPGTSGRRRGYEQYF
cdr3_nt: TGTGCCAGCAGCCCAGGGACTAGCGGGAGGCGCAGGGGCTACGAGCAGTACTTC

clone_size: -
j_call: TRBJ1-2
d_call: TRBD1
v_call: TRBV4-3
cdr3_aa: CASSQGGRTGGGYTF
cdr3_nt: TGCGCCAGCAGCCAAGGGGGGAGAACAGGGGGTGGCTACACCTTC

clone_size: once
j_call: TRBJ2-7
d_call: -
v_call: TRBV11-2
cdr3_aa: CASSLAGRDEQYF
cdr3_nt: TGTGCCAGCAGCTTAGCGGGGCGGGACGAGCAGTACTTC

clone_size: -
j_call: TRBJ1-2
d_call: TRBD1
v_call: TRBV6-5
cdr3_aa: CASSSGRGTGAWGYTF
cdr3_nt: TGTGCCAGCAGTTCGGGCCGTGGGACAGGGGCCTGGGGCTACACCTTC

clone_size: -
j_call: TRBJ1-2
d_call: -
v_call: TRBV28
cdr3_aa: CASSLSGINYGYTF
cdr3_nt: TGTGCCAGCAGTTTATCAGGCATTAACTATGGCTACACCTTC

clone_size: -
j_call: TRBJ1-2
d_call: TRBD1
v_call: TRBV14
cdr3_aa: CASSQVRTGGAYGYTF
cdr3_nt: TGTGCCAGCAGCCAAGTCAGGACAGGGGGCGCTTATGGCTACACCTTC

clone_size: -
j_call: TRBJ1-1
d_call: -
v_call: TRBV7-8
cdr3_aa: CASSSSDRGGSSEAFF
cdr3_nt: TGTGCCAGCAGCTCGTCCGACAGAGGTGGAAGCTCTGAAGCTTTCTTT

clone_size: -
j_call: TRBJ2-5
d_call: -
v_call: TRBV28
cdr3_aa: CASSRSGTPREETQYF
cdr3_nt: TGTGCCAGCAGTCGATCCGGGACCCCCCGCGAAGAGACCCAGTACTTC

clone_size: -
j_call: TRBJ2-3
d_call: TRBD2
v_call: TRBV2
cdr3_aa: CASSERSGGATTQYF
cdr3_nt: TGTGCCAGCAGTGAACGGAGCGGGGGGGCAACTACGCAGTATTTT

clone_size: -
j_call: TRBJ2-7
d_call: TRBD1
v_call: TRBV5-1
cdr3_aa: CASSLSQGASGEQYF
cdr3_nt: TGCGCCAGCAGCTTGTCCCAGGGGGCATCGGGCGAGCAGTACTTC

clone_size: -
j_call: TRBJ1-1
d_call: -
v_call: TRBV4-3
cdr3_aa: CASSQVMNTEAFF
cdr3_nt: TGCGCCAGCAGCCAGGTTATGAACACTGAAGCTTTCTTT

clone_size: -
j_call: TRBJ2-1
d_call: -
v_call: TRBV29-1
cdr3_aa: CSVELGQAYNEQFF
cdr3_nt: TGCAGCGTTGAATTAGGGCAGGCCTACAATGAGCAGTTCTTC

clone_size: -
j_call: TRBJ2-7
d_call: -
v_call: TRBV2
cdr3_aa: CASSENTGSMYEQYF
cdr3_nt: TGTGCCAGCAGTGAAAATACTGGGAGCATGTACGAGCAGTACTTC

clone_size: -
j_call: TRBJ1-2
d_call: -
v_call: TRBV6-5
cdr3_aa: CASRNAGFYGYTF
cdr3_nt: TGTGCCAGCAGGAACGCGGGGTTCTATGGCTACACCTTC

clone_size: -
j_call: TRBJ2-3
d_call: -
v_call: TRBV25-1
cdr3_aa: CASSDPLGAGLNGDTQYF
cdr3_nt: TGTGCCAGCAGTGATCCCCTCGGTGCGGGGCTAAACGGAGATACGCAGTATTTT

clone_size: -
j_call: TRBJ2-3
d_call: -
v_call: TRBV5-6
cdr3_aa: CASSLDGHPTDTQYF
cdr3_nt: TGTGCCAGCAGCTTGGACGGACATCCCACAGATACGCAGTATTTT

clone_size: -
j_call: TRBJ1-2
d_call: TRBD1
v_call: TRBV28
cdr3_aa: CASSSLATGGPGYTF
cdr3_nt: TGTGCCAGCAGTTCACTTGCGACAGGGGGCCCTGGCTACACCTTC

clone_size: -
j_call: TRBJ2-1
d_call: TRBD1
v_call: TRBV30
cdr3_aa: CAWSYRDRAYNEQFF
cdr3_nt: TGTGCCTGGAGCTACCGGGACAGGGCTTACAATGAGCAGTTCTTC

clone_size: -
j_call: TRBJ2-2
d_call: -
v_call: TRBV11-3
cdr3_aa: CASRFRGDTGELFF
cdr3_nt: TGTGCCAGCAGGTTCAGGGGCGACACCGGGGAGCTGTTTTTT

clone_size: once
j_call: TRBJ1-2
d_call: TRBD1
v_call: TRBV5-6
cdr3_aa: CASSLLGTGVYGYTF
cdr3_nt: TGTGCCAGCAGCTTGCTCGGGACAGGGGTCTATGGCTACACCTTC

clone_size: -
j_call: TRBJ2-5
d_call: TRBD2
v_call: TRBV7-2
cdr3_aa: CASSKTAGGKYQETQYF
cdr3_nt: TGTGCCAGCAGCAAGACGGCGGGGGGGAAGTACCAAGAGACCCAGTACTTC